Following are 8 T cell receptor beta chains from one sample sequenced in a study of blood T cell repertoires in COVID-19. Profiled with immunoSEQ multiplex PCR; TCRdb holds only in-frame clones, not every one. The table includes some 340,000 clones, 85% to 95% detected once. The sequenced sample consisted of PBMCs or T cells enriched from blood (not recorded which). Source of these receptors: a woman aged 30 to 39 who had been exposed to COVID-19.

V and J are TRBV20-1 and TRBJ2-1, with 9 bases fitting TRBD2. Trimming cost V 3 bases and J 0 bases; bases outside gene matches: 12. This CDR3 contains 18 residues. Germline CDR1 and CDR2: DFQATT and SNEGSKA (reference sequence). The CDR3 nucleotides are TGCAGTGCTAGTTTTTTGGCGGGGGGGCACCCCTCCTACAATGAGCAGTTCTTC. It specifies CSASFLAGGHPSYNEQFF.

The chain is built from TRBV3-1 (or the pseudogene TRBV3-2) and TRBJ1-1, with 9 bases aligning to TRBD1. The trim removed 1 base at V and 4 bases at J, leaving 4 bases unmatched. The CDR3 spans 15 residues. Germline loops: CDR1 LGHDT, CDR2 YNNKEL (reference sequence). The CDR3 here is CASSQALTGGTEAFF. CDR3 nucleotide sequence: TGTGCCAGCAGCCAAGCCTTGACAGGGGGCACTGAAGCTTTCTTT.

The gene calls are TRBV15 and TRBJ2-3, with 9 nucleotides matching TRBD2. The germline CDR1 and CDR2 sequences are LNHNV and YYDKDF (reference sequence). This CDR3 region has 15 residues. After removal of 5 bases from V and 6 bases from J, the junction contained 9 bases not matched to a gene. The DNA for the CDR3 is TGTGCCACCAGCCTTGGACTAGCGAGTCCCGATACGCAGTATTTT. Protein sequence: CATSLGLASPDTQYF.

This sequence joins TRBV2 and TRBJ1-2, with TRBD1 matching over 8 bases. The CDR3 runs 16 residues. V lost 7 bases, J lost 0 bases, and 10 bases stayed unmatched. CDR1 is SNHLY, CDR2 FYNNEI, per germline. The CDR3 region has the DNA TGTGCCAGCAACGCGGACAGGGTTGTCGCTAACTATGGCTACACCTTC. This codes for CASNADRVVANYGYTF.

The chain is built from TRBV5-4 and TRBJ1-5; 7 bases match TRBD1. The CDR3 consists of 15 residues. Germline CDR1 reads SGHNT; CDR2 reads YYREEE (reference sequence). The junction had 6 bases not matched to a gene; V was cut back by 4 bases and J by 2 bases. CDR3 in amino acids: CASSKDREGNQPQHF. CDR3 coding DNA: TGTGCCAGCAGCAAAGACAGGGAGGGCAATCAGCCCCAGCATTTT.

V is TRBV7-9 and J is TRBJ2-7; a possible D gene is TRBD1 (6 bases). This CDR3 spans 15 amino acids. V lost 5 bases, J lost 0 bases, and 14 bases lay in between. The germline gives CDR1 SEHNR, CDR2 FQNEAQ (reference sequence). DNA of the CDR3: TGTGCCAGCAGCCCAACAGACAGGCCCTCCTACGAGCAGTACTTC. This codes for CASSPTDRPSYEQYF. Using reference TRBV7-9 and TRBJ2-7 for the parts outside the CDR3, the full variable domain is DTGVSQNPRHKITKRGQNVTFRCDPISEHNRLYWYRQTLGQGPEFLTYFQNEAQLEKSRLLSDRFSAERPKGSFSTLEIQRTEQGDSAMYLCASSPTDRPSYEQYFGPGTRLTVT.

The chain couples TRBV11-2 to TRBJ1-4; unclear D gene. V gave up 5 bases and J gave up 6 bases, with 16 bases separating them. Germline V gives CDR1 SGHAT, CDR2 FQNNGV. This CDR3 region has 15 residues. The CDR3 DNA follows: TGTGCCAGCAGCCCCTTCTCAGGCCGTGATGAAAAACTGTTTTTT. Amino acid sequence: CASSPFSGRDEKLFF.

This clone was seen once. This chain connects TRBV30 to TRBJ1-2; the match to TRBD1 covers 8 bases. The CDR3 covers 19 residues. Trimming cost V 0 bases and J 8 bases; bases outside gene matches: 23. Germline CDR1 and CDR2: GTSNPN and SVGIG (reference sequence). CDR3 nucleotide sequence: TGTGCCTGGAGTGTACGTTGGGGGACAGGTTCCAACATCGTTAGGGGCTACACCTTC. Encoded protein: CAWSVRWGTGSNIVRGYTF.